A selection of T cell receptor beta chains follows, all from one sample in a study of CD8+ T cells in alopecia areata. The table came from immunoSEQ multiplex PCR; TCRdb's copy has only in-frame clones and leaves some out. The sample has 150,000 to 200,000 clones, roughly 60% seen once. The source was CD4+ T cells sorted from blood, collected at week 24, from a patient treated with tofacitinib. These receptors were collected from a human donor with alopecia areata. The CDR3 runs from the conserved cysteine through the conserved F or W. D genes are given only for firm matches. Clone size is shown for a subset of rows, as once, few, many or a class of expanded clone.

clone size: few
CDR3 length: 16
V gene: TRBV7-9
J gene: TRBJ2-2
D gene: TRBD1
CDR3 protein: CATLGQVESFTGELFF
CDR3 DNA: TGTGCCACCCTAGGACAGGTGGAGTCCTTCACCGGGGAGCTGTTTTTT

clone size: -
CDR3 length: 14
V gene: TRBV2
J gene: TRBJ2-5
D gene: TRBD2
CDR3 protein: CASSERGGFETQYF
CDR3 DNA: TGTGCCAGCAGTGAGCGGGGGGGCTTTGAGACCCAGTACTTC

clone size: -
CDR3 length: 14
V gene: TRBV30
J gene: TRBJ2-1
D gene: -
CDR3 protein: CAWSRWQVNNEQFF
CDR3 DNA: TGTGCCTGGAGTAGATGGCAGGTTAACAATGAGCAGTTCTTC

clone size: -
CDR3 length: 15
V gene: TRBV30
J gene: TRBJ1-1
D gene: -
CDR3 protein: CAWSVRGRVVPEAFF
CDR3 DNA: TGTGCCTGGAGTGTACGGGGCAGGGTAGTCCCTGAAGCTTTCTTT

clone size: once
CDR3 length: 13
V gene: TRBV4-3
J gene: TRBJ1-2
D gene: -
CDR3 protein: CASSQSDKYGYTF
CDR3 DNA: TGCGCCAGCAGCCAGTCGGACAAGTATGGCTACACCTTC

clone size: few
CDR3 length: 15
V gene: TRBV27
J gene: TRBJ1-1
D gene: TRBD1
CDR3 protein: CASTPTGAGNTEAFF
CDR3 DNA: TGTGCCAGCACGCCCACAGGGGCCGGGAACACTGAAGCTTTCTTT

clone size: many
CDR3 length: 14
V gene: TRBV19
J gene: TRBJ2-7
D gene: TRBD1
CDR3 protein: CASNPGQASYEQYF
CDR3 DNA: TGTGCCAGTAACCCCGGACAGGCGAGCTACGAGCAGTACTTC

clone size: -
CDR3 length: 12
V gene: TRBV29-1
J gene: TRBJ1-1
D gene: TRBD1
CDR3 protein: CSVGQTNTEAFF
CDR3 DNA: TGCAGCGTGGGACAGACAAACACTGAAGCTTTCTTT

clone size: few
CDR3 length: 16
V gene: TRBV7-2
J gene: TRBJ2-2
D gene: -
CDR3 protein: CASSLAHRLKGGELFF
CDR3 DNA: TGTGCCAGCAGCTTAGCCCACAGGTTGAAGGGCGGGGAGCTGTTTTTT

clone size: few
CDR3 length: 12
V gene: TRBV14
J gene: TRBJ1-1
D gene: -
CDR3 protein: CASSPGWTEAFF
CDR3 DNA: TGTGCCAGCAGCCCCGGGTGGACTGAAGCTTTCTTT

clone size: -
CDR3 length: 11
V gene: TRBV29-1
J gene: TRBJ2-1
D gene: -
CDR3 protein: CSGWWGNEQFF
CDR3 DNA: TGCAGCGGGTGGTGGGGTAATGAGCAGTTCTTC

clone size: -
CDR3 length: 13
V gene: TRBV7-9
J gene: TRBJ1-2
D gene: -
CDR3 protein: CASSPRRGDGYTF
CDR3 DNA: TGTGCCAGCAGCCCCCGTAGGGGCGACGGCTACACCTTC

clone size: -
CDR3 length: 16
V gene: TRBV5-6
J gene: TRBJ2-5
D gene: -
CDR3 protein: CASSLDRLIGGETQYF
CDR3 DNA: TGTGCCAGCAGCTTGGATCGGCTAATCGGTGGGGAGACCCAGTACTTC

clone size: -
CDR3 length: 14
V gene: TRBV7-2
J gene: TRBJ1-1
D gene: -
CDR3 protein: CASSLLGREPEAFF
CDR3 DNA: TGTGCCAGCAGCTTATTGGGGCGTGAGCCTGAAGCTTTCTTT

clone size: -
CDR3 length: 19
V gene: TRBV9
J gene: TRBJ2-3
D gene: TRBD2
CDR3 protein: CASSKTSGGASLRTDTQYF
CDR3 DNA: TGTGCCAGCAGCAAGACTAGCGGGGGGGCCTCCCTCCGCACAGATACGCAGTATTTT